This T cell receptor beta chain comes out of a study of cytomegalovirus exposure and HLA in healthy donors. As concerns this clone: Its specificity is unknown.

Study observations and caveats: Evidence from a later analysis indicated that most CMV-associated TCR beta chains looked HLA-restricted. Most observed TCR sequences were rare, whereas some public TCRs were detected in many donors. A prior analysis recorded that most TCR beta V segments were productive about 87% or about 30% of the time. In a later analysis, HLA-associated TCR beta chains were more clonally expanded than equally common others.

This CDR3 region has 15 residues. This PCR relied on a set of 60 Vbeta primers and 13 Jbeta primers. TCRdb keeps only in-frame clones here, not all; method: immunoSEQ multiplex PCR. The profile shows about 170,000 clones, about 85% of them singletons. This rearrangement joins TRBV21-1 to TRBJ1-3. TRBV21-1 corresponds to a pseudogene. The sequence came from a boy younger than 10 in good health and CMV-seronegative. The material sequenced was PBMCs. The CDR3 nucleotides read TGTGCCAGCAGCAAGTGCGGGGACCCTGGAAACACCATATATTTT. It yields the protein CASSKCGDPGNTIYF.